Listed below are T cell receptor beta chains from one sample, sequenced in a study of blood T cells in healthy people across ages. Via MiXCR, TCRdb re-called the 5' RACE reads, giving one row per CDR3 protein. The data contain 1.5 million to 2 million distinct CDR3 sequences, 49% of them singletons. Sequenced: blood. The receptors were gathered from a woman in her forties in good health. The CDR3 runs from the conserved cysteine through the conserved F or W. The order of the fields is D gene, V gene, clone size, J gene, CDR3 DNA, CDR3 protein. A D gene is named only where the DNA matches it firmly. Not every row has a clone size; where given, it reads once, few, many or a size class.

D: TRBD2; V: TRBV7-2; size: few; J: TRBJ2-7; DNA: TGTGCCAGCAGCTTCGCGCGGGGGACCTACGAGCAGTACTTC; CDR3: CASSFARGTYEQYF
D: .; V: TRBV25-1; size: .; J: TRBJ1-4; DNA: TGTGCCAGCAGTGAAATGGTCGGGAAAGAAAAACTGTTTTTT; CDR3: CASSEMVGKEKLFF
D: .; V: TRBV3-1; size: .; J: TRBJ1-4; DNA: TGTGCCAGCAGCCAAGAAAGGACTAATGAAAAACTGTTTTTT; CDR3: CASSQERTNEKLFF
D: .; V: TRBV7-2; size: .; J: TRBJ2-4; DNA: TGTGCCAGCAGCTTAGGGCGCGGCAGGCAATACATTCAGTACTTC; CDR3: CASSLGRGRQYIQYF
D: .; V: TRBV20-1; size: .; J: TRBJ2-3; DNA: TGCAGTGCTACCTCCCCGGGAGCAGGGATTTTGAAAGATACGCAGTATTTT; CDR3: CSATSPGAGILKDTQYF
D: TRBD1; V: TRBV28; size: once; J: TRBJ1-1; DNA: TGTGCCACCAGGACAGGGACGCGACTGAACACTGAAGCTTTCTTT; CDR3: CATRTGTRLNTEAFF
D: .; V: TRBV20-1; size: few; J: TRBJ2-5; DNA: TGCAGTGCTAGAGTTTTAAGGGGAGCACAAGAGACCCAGTACTTC; CDR3: CSARVLRGAQETQYF
D: .; V: TRBV29-1; size: .; J: TRBJ2-7; DNA: TGCAGCATCGAGACCGGGCGGTCCAATGAGCAGTACTTC; CDR3: CSIETGRSNEQYF
D: .; V: TRBV9; size: .; J: TRBJ2-3; DNA: TGTGCCAGCAGCGTCGTCGGGACCACTCCCCGCGATACGCAGTATTTT; CDR3: CASSVVGTTPRDTQYF
D: TRBD2; V: TRBV29-1; size: .; J: TRBJ2-5; DNA: TGCAGCCAGCGGGAGGCTGGAGAGACCCAGAACTTC; CDR3: CSQREAGETQNF
D: TRBD2; V: TRBV9; size: .; J: TRBJ2-7; DNA: TGTGCCAGCAGCCCCGGACTAGCGGGGGCGTTCGACGAGCAGTACTTC; CDR3: CASSPGLAGAFDEQYF
D: TRBD2; V: TRBV20-1; size: few; J: TRBJ2-5; DNA: TGCAGTGCTAGAGAAGGACTAGGGAGAGGGCACCAAGAGACCCAGTACTTC; CDR3: CSAREGLGRGHQETQYF
D: TRBD2; V: TRBV29-1; size: few; J: TRBJ2-5; DNA: TGCAGCGTTGAAGGGCTAGCGGAGGAGACCCAGTACTTC; CDR3: CSVEGLAEETQYF
D: TRBD2; V: TRBV14; size: .; J: TRBJ2-3; DNA: TGTGCCAGCAGCCAAGTCGGAGCGGGAGTAACAGATACGCAGTATTTT; CDR3: CASSQVGAGVTDTQYF
D: TRBD1; V: TRBV7-2; size: .; J: TRBJ1-6; DNA: TGTGCCAGCAGCTCGGTCACAGGGGGCGCAGTACCCAATTCACCCCTCCACTTT; CDR3: CASSSVTGGAVPNSPLHF
D: .; V: TRBV29-1; size: few; J: TRBJ1-4; DNA: TGCAGTGTCAGGGTGGGTCGGGAAAAACTGTTTTTT; CDR3: CSVRVGREKLFF
D: TRBD1; V: TRBV10-3; size: few; J: TRBJ1-5; DNA: TGTGCCATCAGTGGACCTTCGGGACAGGGGGCTCCTAGCAATCAGCCCCAGCATTTT; CDR3: CAISGPSGQGAPSNQPQHF